This T cell receptor beta chain was recorded in a study of T cells in Graves' hyperthyroidism and ophthalmopathy. Overall study findings and caveats: The model foresaw ophthalmopathy a median around 6.4 months prior to onset.

The V and J ends lost 8 bases and 8 bases respectively, with 15 bases between them. The V gene's germline CDR1 is LNHDA and CDR2 SQIVND (reference sequence). CDR3 size: 12 residues. This clonotype was observed many times. Its antigen is unknown. Using RNA transcripts as the source, TCR beta CDR3 regions were amplified. HTBI primers were the set used in a first-round RT-PCR of the TCR CDR3. TCRdb reprocessed the multiplex PCR reads via MiXCR and lists one record per CDR3 protein. This sample has just under 750,000 distinct CDR3 sequences; roughly a third occur once, and the top ten carry roughly 30%. J is TRBJ1-1 and V is TRBV19, with D unclear. What was sequenced was blood. The TCR originated in a woman aged 40-49 years with Graves' hyperthyroidism. This CDR3 is CASDDEGREAFF. The CDR3 bases are TGTGCCAGTGATGATGAGGGTCGGGAAGCTTTCTTT.